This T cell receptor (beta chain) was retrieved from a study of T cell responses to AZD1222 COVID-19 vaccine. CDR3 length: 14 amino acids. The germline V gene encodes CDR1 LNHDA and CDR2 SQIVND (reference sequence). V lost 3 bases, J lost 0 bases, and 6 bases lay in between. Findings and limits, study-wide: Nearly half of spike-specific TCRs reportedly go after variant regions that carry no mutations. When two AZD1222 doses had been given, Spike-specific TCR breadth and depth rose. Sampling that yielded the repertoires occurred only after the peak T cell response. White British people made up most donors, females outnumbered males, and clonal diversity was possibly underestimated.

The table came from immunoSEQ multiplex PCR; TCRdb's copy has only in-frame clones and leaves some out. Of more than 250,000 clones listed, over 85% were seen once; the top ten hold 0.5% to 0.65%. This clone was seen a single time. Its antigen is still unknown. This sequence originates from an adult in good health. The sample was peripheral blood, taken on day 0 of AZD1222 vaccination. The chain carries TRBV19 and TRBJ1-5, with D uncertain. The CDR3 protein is CASSIFASNQPQHF. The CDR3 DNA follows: TGTGCCAGTAGTATTTTTGCTAGCAATCAGCCCCAGCATTTT.